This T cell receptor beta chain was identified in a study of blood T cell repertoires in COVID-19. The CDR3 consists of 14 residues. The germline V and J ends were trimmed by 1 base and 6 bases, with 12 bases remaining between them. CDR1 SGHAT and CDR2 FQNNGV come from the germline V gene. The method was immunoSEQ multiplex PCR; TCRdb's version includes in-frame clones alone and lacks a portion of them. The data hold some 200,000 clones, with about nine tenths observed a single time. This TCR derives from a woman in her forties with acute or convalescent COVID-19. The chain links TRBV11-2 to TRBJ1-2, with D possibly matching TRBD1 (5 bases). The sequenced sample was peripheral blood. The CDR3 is CASSLVAGWDGYTF. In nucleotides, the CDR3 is TGTGCCAGCAGCTTAGTGGCAGGGTGGGATGGCTACACCTTC.